One and the same sample provided the 2 T cell receptor beta chains below, sequenced in a study of control samples from healthy donors and cancer patients. The assay was immunoSEQ multiplex PCR, and TCRdb's table has in-frame clones only and misses some. The sample gives approximately 100,000 clones, 90% of which show up once; 4% to 5.5% is in the top ten. Sequencing used blood. The receptors here all came from a human donor in good health. The donor label of this sample is uncertain.

The chain has TRBV5-1 and TRBJ1-5; no firm D call. The ends were cut back, 0 bases at V and 4 bases at J, with 5 bases in the middle. Germline values: CDR1 SGHRS, CDR2 YFSETQ. The CDR3 covers 13 residues. The chain's CDR3 is CASSLDSNQPQHF. The CDR3 bases are TGCGCCAGCAGCTTGGACAGTAATCAGCCCCAGCATTTT.

This sequence joins TRBV30 and TRBJ2-7; 7 nucleotides line up with TRBD1. Germline V gene sequence: CDR1 GTSNPN, CDR2 SVGIG (reference sequence). The CDR3 is 14 residues long. The V segment lost 4 bases and the J segment 3 bases; nucleotides outside the gene matches: 9. The DNA for the CDR3 is TGTGCCTGGAAGTTAGGGGGCTCCCTCTACGAGCAGTACTTC. As protein: CAWKLGGSLYEQYF.